This record concerns one TCR beta chain sequence. The antigen this receptor binds is unknown. Mismatch with germline at one junction end may stem from a read error. The collaborating institutions used their own protocols to collect whole blood in K2EDTA tubes. Collaborator samples were shipped for TCRbeta analysis as frozen whole blood, isolated PBMCs, or DNA extracted from either sample type. These data belong to a study of blood T cell repertoires in COVID-19 (dated by TCRdb to 2018 to 2021). In the study overall: Samples from collaborators originated in the United States, Italy and Spain and spanned both the acute and convalescent phases of COVID-19. The prospective study material was composed of cDNA or gDNA derived from T cells, B-cell-depleted T cells, or PBMCs. Subjects who had been exposed to COVID-19, were actively infected with it, or had recovered from it provided the deeply sampled blood TCRbeta repertoires that made up the dataset. The repertoires were released in a freely available public database meant as a resource for research on the immune response to SARS-CoV-2. The samples were drawn from two sources: the first 160 participants of the ongoing ImmuneRACE study, and some 1,300 subjects contributed by 6 global collaborators. The sample metadata nearly always contained a de-identified subject ID, COVID-19 status, age in years and sex. Where available, HLA class I and class II types were obtained from metadata supplied by the sample provider rather than from assay-based typing. Results and caveats for the whole study, not just this receptor: The quantity of clinical and demographic metadata differed by source and by participant and was supplied without curation.

Via the germline V gene, CDR1 is SGHRS and CDR2 YFSETQ. The CDR3 spans 18 residues, from the cysteine through the phenylalanine. The entry retains the CDR3 DNA only, 54 bases that are in frame from base 1. The immunoSEQ Assay, a bias-controlled multiplex PCR, was used to amplify TCRbeta CDR3 regions from genomic DNA. In the paper's pipeline: Nucleated cell counts per sample were estimated from amplification of reference gene primers within the assay. To quantify the absolute abundance of each unique TCRbeta CDR3 rearrangement, sequence reads were collapsed and filtered. Productive Simpson clonality was computed per sample as the square root of Simpson's diversity index over productive rearrangements. Held by TCRdb, this immuneACCESS table contains in-frame sequences only and omits some clones. Under half of the omission traces to an unresolved V gene where checked; the cause of the rest is unknown. V, J and clone size are taken as reported in that table, and D and trimming were inferred from the DNA itself. This sample comprises about 25,000 clones, about nine tenths of them detected only once. The ten largest clonotypes hold approximately 9.9% of the sample.

The rearranged chain carries TRBV5-1 and TRBJ2-2, and 9 junction bases match TRBD2. The receptor was derived from a man aged 65-85 years with acute or convalescent COVID-19. Sequenced input: peripheral blood. For the CDR3, the sequence is CPSSFGTRGGARTGELFF. The bases read TGCCCCAGCAGCTTCGGGACTCGCGGGGGGGCTCGGACCGGGGAGCTGTTTTTT. Joined to the reference TRBV5-1 and TRBJ2-2 proteins, this CDR3 gives the full variable domain: KAGVTQTPRYLIKTRGQQVTLSCSPISGHRSVSWYQQTPGQGLQFLFEYFSETQRNKGNFPGRFSGRQFSNSRSEMNVSTLELGDSALYLCPSSFGTRGGARTGELFFGEGSRLTVL.